These 5 T cell receptor beta chains were all obtained from the same sample, sequenced in a study of blood T cell repertoires in COVID-19. The method was immunoSEQ multiplex PCR; TCRdb's version includes in-frame clones alone and lacks a portion of them. The data hold about 260,000 clones, with approximately 82% observed a single time. The sample taken for sequencing was peripheral blood. These TCRs come from a woman older than 75 with acute or convalescent COVID-19.

The chain employs TRBV19 and TRBJ1-3; TRBD1 matches at 7 bases. J lost 2 bases, V lost 4 bases, and 5 bases had no gene match. The CDR3 extends over 15 amino acids. CDR1 is LNHDA and CDR2 is SQIVND in the germline V gene (reference sequence). As DNA, the CDR3 is TGTGCCAGTAGTACGGAAACAGGGGCTGGAAACACCATATATTTT. The encoded protein is CASSTETGAGNTIYF.

A note on this clone: The same CDR3 can be traced to other DNA sequences in this sample. The chain combines TRBV7-2 with TRBJ2-1; 10 nucleotides line up with TRBD2. V trimming: 5 bases; J trimming: 4 bases; junction bases outside the gene matches: 2. Per germline, CDR1 SGHTA and CDR2 FQGNSA. The CDR3 loop spans 14 amino acids. The CDR3 sequence: CASSPGLAYNEQFF. The CDR3 DNA sequence: TGTGCCAGCAGCCCGGGACTAGCGTACAATGAGCAGTTCTTC.

The rearrangement links TRBV30 to TRBJ2-3, with TRBD2 matching 11 bases. CDR3 length: 15 amino acids. The V gene's germline CDR1 is GTSNPN and CDR2 SVGIG (reference sequence). The trim removed 0 bases at V and 4 bases at J, leaving 3 bases unmatched. This CDR3 reads CAWSVSTSGADTQYF. The CDR3 bases are TGTGCCTGGAGTGTCTCGACTAGCGGGGCAGATACGCAGTATTTT. Drawing the rest from reference TRBV30 and TRBJ2-3, the complete variable domain is SQTIHQWPATLVQPVGSPLSLECTVEGTSNPNLYWYRQAAGRGLQLLFYSVGIGQISSEVPQNLSASRPQDRQFILSSKKLLLSDSGFYLCAWSVSTSGADTQYFGPGTRLTVL.

V gene TRBV6-2 or TRBV6-3 combines with J gene TRBJ1-2, with 8 nucleotides matching TRBD1. The CDR3 consists of 15 residues. CDR1 is MNHEY, CDR2 SVGEGT, per germline. Trimming removed 5 bases from V and 7 bases from J; junction bases left unmatched: 12. The CDR3 sequence is CASSRIPGTGRGYTF. CDR3 nucleotides: TGTGCCAGCAGTCGGATCCCTGGGACAGGCCGTGGCTACACCTTC.

This clone occurred a few times. The gene calls are TRBV2 and TRBJ1-1, with TRBD1 as a possible D gene (5 bases). Germline V gene lookup returns CDR1 SNHLY and CDR2 FYNNEI. The CDR3 runs 11 residues. Deletions cut 6 bases from V and 9 bases from J, with 11 bases between. For the CDR3, the DNA is TGTGCCAGCAGCGGACACGTACAAGCTTTCTTT. Translating gives CASSGHVQAFF.